This T cell receptor (beta chain) was recorded in a study of OX40 agonist ivuxolimab in advanced cancers. On the study more broadly: Dose-escalation patients suffered from hepatocellular carcinoma, melanoma, renal cell or head and neck cancer. General study points: Also showing low normalized T-cell clonal expansion were some of the nonresponders. Expanded clones were, on average, more numerous among CD8+ T cells than CD4+.

As regards this clone: The target antigen is unknown.

Assay used: immunoSEQ multiplex PCR; TCRdb lists only in-frame clones, some missing. The table records about 73,000 clones, around 84% of them present only once. The source material was CD4+ or CD8+ T cells sorted from blood, sampled in a trial of the OX40 agonist ivuxolimab. This clonotype was sampled from an adult with an advanced solid tumor such as melanoma, head and neck, liver or kidney cancer.

CDR3 sequence: CASSLRAGGSPLHF. In nucleotides, the CDR3 is TGTGCCAGCAGCTTAAGGGCAGGAGGGTCACCCCTCCACTTT. This sequence joins TRBV7-3 and TRBJ1-6; D gene uncertain. CDR1 and CDR2 from the germline V gene are SGHTA and FQGTGA. The V gene lost 1 base and the J gene lost 10 bases, with 11 bases spanning the gap. The CDR3 covers 14 residues.